This TCR beta chain was observed in a study of cytomegalovirus exposure and HLA in healthy donors. Study information: A data release that came early held tens of millions of unique TCRs from HLA-typed donors.

PCR used 60 Vbeta primers and 13 Jbeta primers. Measured with immunoSEQ multiplex PCR; TCRdb has only the in-frame clones, and not every one. The profile shows more than 200,000 clones, approximately 81% of them singletons. CDR1 is KGHSH, CDR2 LQKENI, per germline. V lost 3 bases and J lost 2; bases outside the gene matches: 7. The CDR3 contains 15 residues. This sequence originates from a human donor in good health. The V gene is TRBV18, the J gene TRBJ2-7; TRBD1 matches at 7 bases. Sequenced: PBMCs. The CDR3 region is CASSPRTGGTYEQYF. DNA of the CDR3: TGTGCCAGCTCACCTAGGACAGGAGGTACCTACGAGCAGTACTTC.